The clone carrying this T cell receptor beta chain was recorded once. The data were produced by immunoSEQ multiplex PCR, yet TCRdb's version contains in-frame clones alone and is incomplete. The sample shows 130,000 to 150,000 clones, approximately 91% of them seen only once. This record belongs to a study of blood T cell repertoires in COVID-19. Material: peripheral blood. This receptor was taken from a man between 70 and 80 years old with acute or convalescent COVID-19.

CDR3 in amino acids: CASSLWGGNEQFF. As DNA, the CDR3 is TGTGCCAGCAGTCTGTGGGGGGGCAATGAGCAGTTCTTC. The chain is built from TRBV6-6 and TRBJ2-1; TRBD2 matches at 7 bases. The V gene end was trimmed by 5 bases and the J gene end by 6 bases; junction bases not matched to a gene: 4. The CDR3 length is 13 residues. The germline gives CDR1 MNHNY, CDR2 SVGAGI (reference sequence).